This entry features one T cell receptor (beta chain) sequence. Its antigen is unknown. These data originate in a study of radiotherapy plus CTLA-4 blockade in lung cancer. Study information: Patients showed objective responses in about a sixth of cases, and disease control was achieved by under 40%.

Patients in the study, people with chemo-refractory metastatic non-small-cell lung cancer, received focal radiation plus ipilimumab CTLA-4 blockade. Sequenced by immunoSEQ multiplex PCR; TCRdb stores in-frame clones only, minus some. The sample holds 50,000 to 65,000 clones, roughly 80% seen once. Notes on the study in general: Reports identified early blood T cell clone dynamics, with interferon-beta, as the best response predictor. The study found tumor-derived TCR clones expanded in blood after radiotherapy plus ipilimumab.

CDR1 is SGHTA and CDR2 is FQGNSA in the germline V gene. The CDR3 totals 18 residues. V was pared by 5 bases and J by 4 bases, with 26 bases between. Material: peripheral blood, obtained from a patient treated with radiotherapy plus ipilimumab. The V and J genes are TRBV7-2 and TRBJ1-2; D not resolved. This sequence originates from a human donor with non-small cell lung cancer who had a complete response to radiotherapy plus ipilimumab. CDR3 loop: CASSPYIWLGQIAYGYTF. As DNA, the CDR3 is TGTGCCAGCAGCCCCTATATCTGGCTTGGGCAGATTGCCTATGGCTACACCTTC.